The rows below give T cell receptor beta chains drawn from one sample of a study of cytomegalovirus exposure and HLA in healthy donors. Clones were sequenced by immunoSEQ multiplex PCR, and TCRdb holds only the in-frame ones, with some missing. The sample has about 90,000 clones, over 60% seen once. Sequenced sample: PBMCs. The receptors stem from a woman in her forties in good health and CMV-seropositive. Both conserved end residues are trimmed from each CDR3. Each record gives: D gene, clone size, V gene, CDR3 protein. A D gene is named only where the DNA matches it firmly. For some rows the clone size is stated as once, few or many, or as a class when expanded; others skip it.

D: NA
size: NA
V: TRBV7-2
CDR3: ASSFTFLSEKLF

D: TRBD1
size: once
V: TRBV4-2
CDR3: ASSRSSGTRGRLNSPLH

D: NA
size: NA
V: TRBV6-1
CDR3: ASWGTREAF

D: NA
size: NA
V: TRBV29-1
CDR3: SVDVSPNTQY

D: NA
size: NA
V: TRBV7-9
CDR3: ASSHMGLDSYEQY

D: TRBD1
size: once
V: TRBV6-1
CDR3: ASSEWWGLRQGKKNYGYT

D: TRBD2
size: NA
V: TRBV29-1
CDR3: SVERTSGLDEQF

D: TRBD2
size: NA
V: TRBV5-6
CDR3: ASSSGLAVPSLRTQF

D: NA
size: few
V: TRBV6-1
CDR3: ASRARQDNEKLF

D: TRBD1
size: NA
V: TRBV7-3
CDR3: ASSPGQGNYGYT

D: NA
size: NA
V: TRBV7-9
CDR3: ASSLERETGELF

D: TRBD1
size: NA
V: TRBV7-2
CDR3: ASSRQGGEKLF

D: NA
size: NA
V: TRBV18
CDR3: ASSPPKGASYEQY

D: TRBD2
size: NA
V: TRBV5-4
CDR3: ASSFRDYTRETQY

D: TRBD2
size: NA
V: TRBV9
CDR3: ASSPTSGENNEQF

D: TRBD2
size: NA
V: TRBV5-5
CDR3: ASSFVAGGPPDTQY

D: TRBD1
size: NA
V: TRBV19
CDR3: ASSIAGQGYGYT

D: NA
size: NA
V: TRBV5-6
CDR3: ASSSLRDGRGFDQPQH

D: TRBD2
size: NA
V: TRBV25-1
CDR3: ASSLSGSDDEQF

D: NA
size: NA
V: TRBV11-2
CDR3: ASSSNREWTGDTEAF

D: TRBD2
size: NA
V: TRBV7-2
CDR3: ASSAYSGNNNEQF

D: NA
size: once
V: TRBV11-2
CDR3: ASSPIGGPSTDTQY

D: TRBD1
size: NA
V: TRBV7-2
CDR3: ASSPYGQEHYEQY